The next 8 T cell receptor beta chains were all read from a single sample in a study of blood T cell repertoires in COVID-19 (dated by TCRdb to the early 2020s). The method behind the library was the immunoSEQ multiplex PCR assay. In its TCRdb copy, this immuneACCESS table keeps in-frame sequences only and misses some clones. Where compared with another copy, unresolved V genes explain less than half of these, and the others have no known cause. A total of about 300,000 clones appear in this sample, 83% of them only once. The top ten clonotypes cover roughly 1.3% of the sample. Sequencing used peripheral blood. Every receptor here comes from a woman aged 45-65 years with acute or convalescent COVID-19.

A few counts support this clone. The V call is TRBV2, the J call TRBJ1-6, with D perhaps TRBD1 (6 bases). CDR1 is SNHLY and CDR2 is FYNNEI in the germline V gene. CDR3 length: 15 amino acids. Between the trimmed V and J ends, which lost 2 bases and 6 bases, there was a span of 11 bases. The CDR3 reads CASSERDIRNSPLHF. The CDR3 DNA sequence: TGTGCCAGCAGTGAACGGGACATTCGTAATTCACCCCTCCACTTT.

The V gene is TRBV11-2, the J gene TRBJ2-6; D ambiguous. CDR3 size: 16 residues. CDR1 and CDR2 (germline): SGHAT, FQNNGV. V lost 1 base to trimming and J lost 0 bases, with 7 bases between them. The CDR3 DNA follows: TGTGCCAGCAGCTTAGTGAGCCCCTCTGGGGCCAACGTCCTGACTTTC. Translating it yields CASSLVSPSGANVLTF. Full variable domain (rest looked up from reference TRBV11-2 and TRBJ2-6): EAGVAQSPRYKIIEKRQSVAFWCNPISGHATLYWYQQILGQGPKLLIQFQNNGVVDDSQLPKDRFSAERLKGVDSTLKIQPAKLEDSAVYLCASSLVSPSGANVLTFGAGSRLTVL.

The chain joins TRBV24-1 to TRBJ2-3; a weak D match, TRBD2 (6 bases). The CDR3 has 15 residues. Trimming took off 3 bases at V and 4 bases at J, with 13 bases between the two ends. CDR1 KGHDR and CDR2 SFDVKD come from the germline V gene. The CDR3 spells CATSDLGGAADTQYF. CDR3 nucleotides: TGTGCCACCAGTGATCTAGGAGGGGCCGCAGATACGCAGTATTTT.

The rearrangement joins TRBV10-3 to TRBJ2-1; TRBD1 agrees at 7 bases. V trimming: 11 bases; J trimming: 6 bases; junction bases outside the gene matches: 10. This CDR3 comprises 13 residues. CDR1 is ENHRY and CDR2 is SYGVKD in the germline V gene. CDR3 sequence: CAFQDRSVNEQFF. DNA for the CDR3: TGTGCCTTCCAGGACAGGAGCGTCAATGAGCAGTTCTTC.

Concerning this clone itself: A much larger clone sits a single nucleotide away, making a read error possible. In the same sample, other DNA sequences code for this CDR3. CDR3 DNA sequence: TGTGCCAGCATTTCCCGGGACACCACCAATTATGGCTACACCTTC. It is translated as CASISRDTTNYGYTF. This chain links TRBV6-5 with TRBJ1-2; tentative D call: TRBD1 (6 bases). Trimming took off 7 bases at V and 5 bases at J, with 20 bases between the two ends. This CDR3 spans 15 amino acids. Germline lookup yields CDR1 MNHEY and CDR2 SVGAGI.

The chain combines TRBV6-4 with TRBJ1-1; 9 bases are shared with TRBD1. CDR1 and CDR2 (germline): MRHNA, SNTAGT. The CDR3 covers 15 residues. The V gene end was trimmed by 3 bases and the J gene end by 5 bases; junction bases not matched to a gene: 7. CDR3 nucleotide sequence: TGTGCCAGCAGTGAGCACAGGGGGCGCGAAACTGAAGCTTTCTTT. Encoded protein: CASSEHRGRETEAFF.

The genes are TRBV6-1 and TRBJ2-2; a weak D match, TRBD1 (6 bases). Trimming stripped 4 bases from V and 4 bases from J, with 16 bases between. The CDR3 covers 16 residues. From germline, CDR1 is MNHNS and CDR2 SASEGT. CDR3 nucleotide sequence: TGTGCCAGCAGTGGTAGGGGGACGACTGGCACCGGGGAGCTGTTTTTT. Protein: CASSGRGTTGTGELFF.

V gene TRBV4-3 combines with J gene TRBJ2-2; TRBD2 agrees at 11 bases. Per germline, CDR1 LGHNA and CDR2 YSLEER. This CDR3 comprises 15 residues. V shed 6 bases and J 7 bases; nucleotides not matched to a gene: 7. For the CDR3, the DNA is TGCGCCAGCAGACTAGCGGGAGCTGGAAGCGGGGAGCTGTTTTTT. As protein: CASRLAGAGSGELFF.